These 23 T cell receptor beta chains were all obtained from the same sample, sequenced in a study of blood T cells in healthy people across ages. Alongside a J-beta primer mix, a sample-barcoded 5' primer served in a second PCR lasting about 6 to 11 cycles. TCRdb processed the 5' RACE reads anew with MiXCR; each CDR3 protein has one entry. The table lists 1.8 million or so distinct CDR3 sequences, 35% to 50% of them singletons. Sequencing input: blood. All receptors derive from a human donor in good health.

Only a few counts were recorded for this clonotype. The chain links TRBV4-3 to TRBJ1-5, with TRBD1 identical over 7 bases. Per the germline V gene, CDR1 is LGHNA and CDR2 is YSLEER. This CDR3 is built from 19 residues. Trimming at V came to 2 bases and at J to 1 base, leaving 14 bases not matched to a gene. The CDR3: CASSQSMFRPQGSNQPQHF. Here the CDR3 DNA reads TGCGCCAGCAGCCAAAGCATGTTTCGGCCACAGGGGAGCAATCAGCCCCAGCATTTT.

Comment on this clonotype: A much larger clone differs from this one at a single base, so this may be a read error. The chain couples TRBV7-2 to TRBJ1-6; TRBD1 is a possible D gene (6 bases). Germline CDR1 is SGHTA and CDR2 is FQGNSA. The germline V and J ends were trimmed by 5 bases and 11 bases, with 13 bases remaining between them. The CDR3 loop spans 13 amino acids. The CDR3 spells CASSPDRRPPLHF. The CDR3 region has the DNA TGTGCCAGCAGCCCAGACAGGAGGCCACCCCTCCACTTT.

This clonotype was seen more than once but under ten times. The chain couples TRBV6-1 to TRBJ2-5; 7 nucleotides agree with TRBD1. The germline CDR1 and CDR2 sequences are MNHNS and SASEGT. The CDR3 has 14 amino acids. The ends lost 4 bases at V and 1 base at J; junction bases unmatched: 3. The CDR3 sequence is CASSADRVQETQYF. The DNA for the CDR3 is TGTGCCAGCAGTGCTGACAGGGTCCAAGAGACCCAGTACTTC.

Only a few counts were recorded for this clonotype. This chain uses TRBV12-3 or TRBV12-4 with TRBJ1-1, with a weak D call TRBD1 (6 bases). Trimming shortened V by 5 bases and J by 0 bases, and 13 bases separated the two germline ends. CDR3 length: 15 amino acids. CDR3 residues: CASSPMGALNTEAFF. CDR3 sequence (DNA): TGTGCCAGCAGTCCAATGGGGGCCCTGAACACTGAAGCTTTCTTT.

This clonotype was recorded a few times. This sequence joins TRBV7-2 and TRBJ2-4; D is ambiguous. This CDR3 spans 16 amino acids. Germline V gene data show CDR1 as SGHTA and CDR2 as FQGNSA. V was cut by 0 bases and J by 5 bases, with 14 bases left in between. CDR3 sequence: CASSLATAWNQNIQYF. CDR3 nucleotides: TGTGCCAGCAGCTTAGCCACAGCATGGAACCAAAACATTCAGTACTTC.

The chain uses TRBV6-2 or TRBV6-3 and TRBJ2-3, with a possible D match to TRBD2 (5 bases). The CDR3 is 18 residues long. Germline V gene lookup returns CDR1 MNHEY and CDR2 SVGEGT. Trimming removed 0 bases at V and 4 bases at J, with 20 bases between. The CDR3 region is CASSYSPGRFQKADTQYF. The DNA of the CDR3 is TGTGCCAGCAGTTACTCCCCGGGAAGGTTTCAAAAGGCAGATACGCAGTATTTT.

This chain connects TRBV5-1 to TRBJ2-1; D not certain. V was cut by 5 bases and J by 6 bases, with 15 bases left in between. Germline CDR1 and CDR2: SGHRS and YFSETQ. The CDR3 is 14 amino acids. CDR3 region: CASSSYLLSNEQFF. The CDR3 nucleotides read TGCGCCAGCAGTTCGTATCTCCTGTCCAATGAGCAGTTCTTC. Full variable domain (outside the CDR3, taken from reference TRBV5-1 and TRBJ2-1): KAGVTQTPRYLIKTRGQQVTLSCSPISGHRSVSWYQQTPGQGLQFLFEYFSETQRNKGNFPGRFSGRQFSNSRSEMNVSTLELGDSALYLCASSSYLLSNEQFFGPGTRLTVL.

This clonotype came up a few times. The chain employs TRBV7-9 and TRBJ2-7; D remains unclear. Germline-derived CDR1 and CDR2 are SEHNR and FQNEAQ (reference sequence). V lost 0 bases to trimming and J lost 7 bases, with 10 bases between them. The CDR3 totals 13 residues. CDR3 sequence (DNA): TGTGCCAGCAGCTTAGCTACGAGTGGGGAGCAGTACTTC. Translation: CASSLATSGEQYF.

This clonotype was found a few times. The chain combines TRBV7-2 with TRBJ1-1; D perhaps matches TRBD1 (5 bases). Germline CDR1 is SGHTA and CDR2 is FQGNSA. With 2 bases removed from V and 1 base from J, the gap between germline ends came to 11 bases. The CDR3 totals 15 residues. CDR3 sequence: CASSLRGTGNTEAFF. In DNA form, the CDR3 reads TGTGCCAGCAGCTTACGCGGTACAGGGAACACTGAAGCTTTCTTT.

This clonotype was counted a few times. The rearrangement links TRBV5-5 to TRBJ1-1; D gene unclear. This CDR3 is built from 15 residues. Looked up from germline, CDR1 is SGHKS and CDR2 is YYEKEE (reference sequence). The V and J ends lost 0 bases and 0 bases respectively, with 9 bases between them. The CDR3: CASSLVTGMNTEAFF. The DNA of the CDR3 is TGTGCCAGCAGCTTGGTTACGGGTATGAACACTGAAGCTTTCTTT.

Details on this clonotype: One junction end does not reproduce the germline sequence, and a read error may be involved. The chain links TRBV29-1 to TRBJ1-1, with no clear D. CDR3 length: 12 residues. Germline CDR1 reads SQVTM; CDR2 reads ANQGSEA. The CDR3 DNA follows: TGCAGCGTTGATATGGGTGACACTGAGGCTTTCTTT. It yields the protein CSVDMGDTEAFF.

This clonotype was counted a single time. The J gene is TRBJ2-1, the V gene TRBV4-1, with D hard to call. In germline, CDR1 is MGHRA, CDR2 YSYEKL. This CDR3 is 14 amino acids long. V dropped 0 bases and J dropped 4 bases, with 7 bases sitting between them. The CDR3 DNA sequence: TGCGCCAGCAGCCAAGAGTCGGTTTACAATGAGCAGTTCTTC. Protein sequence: CASSQESVYNEQFF.

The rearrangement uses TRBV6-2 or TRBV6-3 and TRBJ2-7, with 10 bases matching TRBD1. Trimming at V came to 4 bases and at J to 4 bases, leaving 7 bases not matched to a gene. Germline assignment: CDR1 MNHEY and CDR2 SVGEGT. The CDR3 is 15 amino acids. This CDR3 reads CASSSLDRGWYEQYF. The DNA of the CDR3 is TGTGCCAGCAGTTCCCTGGACAGGGGGTGGTACGAGCAGTACTTC.

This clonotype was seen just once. DNA for the CDR3: TGTGCCACCGCTAGAGGGGGGGGACATGAGCAGTTCTTC. It encodes CATARGGGHEQFF. The genes are TRBV12-3 or TRBV12-4 and TRBJ2-1; weak D call: TRBD2 (7 bases). V lost 10 bases and J 8 bases, leaving 18 bases between the germline ends. The CDR3 runs to 13 residues.

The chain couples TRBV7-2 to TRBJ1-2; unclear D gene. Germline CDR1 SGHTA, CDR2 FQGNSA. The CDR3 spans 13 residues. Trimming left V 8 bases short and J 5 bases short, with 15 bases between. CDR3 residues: CASAETSSYGYTF. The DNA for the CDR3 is TGTGCCAGCGCTGAGACATCATCATATGGCTACACCTTC.

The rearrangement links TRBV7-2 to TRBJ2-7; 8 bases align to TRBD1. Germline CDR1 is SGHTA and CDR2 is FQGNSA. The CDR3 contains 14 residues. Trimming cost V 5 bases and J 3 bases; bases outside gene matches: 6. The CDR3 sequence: CASSRNRGNYEQYF. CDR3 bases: TGTGCCAGCAGCCGTAACAGGGGGAACTACGAGCAGTACTTC.

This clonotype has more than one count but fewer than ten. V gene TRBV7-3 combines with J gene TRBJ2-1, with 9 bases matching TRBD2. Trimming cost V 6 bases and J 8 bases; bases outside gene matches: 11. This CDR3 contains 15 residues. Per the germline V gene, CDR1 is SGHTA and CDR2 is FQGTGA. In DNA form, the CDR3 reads TGTGCCAGCAGTTTAGGGCTAGCGGGGATGTATGAGCAGTTCTTC. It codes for CASSLGLAGMYEQFF.

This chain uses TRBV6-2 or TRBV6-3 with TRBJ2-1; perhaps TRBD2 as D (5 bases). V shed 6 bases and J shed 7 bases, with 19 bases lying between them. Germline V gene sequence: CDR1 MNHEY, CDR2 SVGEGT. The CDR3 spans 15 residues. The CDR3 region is CASSPKRKADNEQFF. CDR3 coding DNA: TGTGCCAGCAGCCCGAAGAGGAAAGCGGATAATGAGCAGTTCTTC.

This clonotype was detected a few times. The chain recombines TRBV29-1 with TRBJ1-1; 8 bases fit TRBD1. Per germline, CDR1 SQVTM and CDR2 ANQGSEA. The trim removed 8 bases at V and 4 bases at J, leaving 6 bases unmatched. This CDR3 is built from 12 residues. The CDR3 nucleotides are TGCAGCTCAAGGACAGGGAGCACTGAAGCTTTCTTT. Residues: CSSRTGSTEAFF.

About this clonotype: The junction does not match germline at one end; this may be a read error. The CDR3 bases are TGCGCCAGTTTTCAGGACAGCTCCTACAATGGGCAGTTCTTC. This codes for CASFQDSSYNGQFF. The chain links TRBV5-1 to TRBJ2-1; weak D call: TRBD1 (6 bases). This CDR3 spans 14 amino acids. Germline CDR1 reads SGHRS; CDR2 reads YFSETQ. Based on the CDR3 plus reference TRBV5-1 and TRBJ2-1, the full variable domain is KAGVTQTPRYLIKTRGQQVTLSCSPISGHRSVSWYQQTPGQGLQFLFEYFSETQRNKGNFPGRFSGRQFSNSRSEMNVSTLELGDSALYLCASFQDSSYNGQFFGPGTRLTVL.

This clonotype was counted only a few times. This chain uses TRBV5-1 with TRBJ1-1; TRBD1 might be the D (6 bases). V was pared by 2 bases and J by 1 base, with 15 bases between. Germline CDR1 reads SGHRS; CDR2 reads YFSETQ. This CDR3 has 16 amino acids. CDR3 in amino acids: CASSFLPSRGNTEAFF. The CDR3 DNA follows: TGCGCCAGCAGCTTCCTCCCAAGCAGGGGGAACACTGAAGCTTTCTTT.

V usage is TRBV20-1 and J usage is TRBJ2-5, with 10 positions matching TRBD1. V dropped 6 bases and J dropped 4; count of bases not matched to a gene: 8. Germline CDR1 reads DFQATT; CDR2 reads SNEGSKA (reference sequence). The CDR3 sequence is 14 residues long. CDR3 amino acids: CSASDRGLRETQYF. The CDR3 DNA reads TGCAGTGCGTCGGACAGGGGGTTGCGAGAGACCCAGTACTTC.

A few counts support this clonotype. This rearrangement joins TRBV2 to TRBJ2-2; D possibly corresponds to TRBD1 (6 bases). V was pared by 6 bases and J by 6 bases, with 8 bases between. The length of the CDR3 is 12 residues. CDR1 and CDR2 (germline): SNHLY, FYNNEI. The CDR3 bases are TGTGCCAGCAGCCGGACAGCCGGGGAGCTGTTTTTT. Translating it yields CASSRTAGELFF.